This TCR beta chain emerged from a study of blood T cell repertoires in COVID-19. On the study more broadly: COVID-19 samples, acute and convalescent, were from the United States, Italy and Spain. T cells, B-cell-depleted T cells, or PBMCs supplied cDNA or gDNA.

As originally analysed: Cell counts per sample came from amplifying reference gene primers. TCRdb's copy holds only in-frame clones and misses some; the assay was immunoSEQ multiplex PCR. V and J calls and clone size are copied from that table; D and trimming were computed from the DNA. The repertoire consists of about 24,000 clones, with more than 80% occurring once and the leading ten covering 10% to 15%. Looked up from germline, CDR1 is PRHDT and CDR2 is FYEKMQ (reference sequence). The CDR3 consists of 15 residues. V gave up 2 bases and J gave up 2 bases, with 10 bases separating them. This sequence originates from a woman older than 75 with active or convalescent COVID-19. The J gene is TRBJ2-1, the V gene TRBV13; D unresolved. Sequenced sample: peripheral blood. The CDR3, as DNA: TGTGCCAGCAGCTTATTGTCGCGGACCTACAATGAGCAGTTCTTC. Translation gives CASSLLSRTYNEQFF.